Ten or more counts support the clone carrying this T cell receptor (beta chain). Its antigen is currently unknown. Germline CDR1 is SGHDT and CDR2 is YYEEEE. This CDR3 has 13 residues. V lost 4 bases, J lost 5 bases, and 10 bases lay in between. The data stem from a study of identical twins. Whole-study results and caveats: Twin pairs' shared out-of-frame alpha sequences were enriched in low generation probability.

A single record per CDR3 protein comes from TCRdb applying MiXCR to the 5' RACE reads. The sample includes about 470,000 distinct CDR3 sequences, 20% to 25% seen only once; the top ten take around 3%. These same data were also listed under a study on T cells expressing NK-cell markers. That source adds: Also leading the CD3+CD56-NKG2C+ fraction in a few donors were these clonotypes.

The material sequenced was CD4+ T cells sorted from blood. This TCR was sampled from a woman aged 18 to 35 in good health. The chain links TRBV5-6 to TRBJ2-1, with D hard to call. DNA for the CDR3: TGTGCCAGCAGCGCCACCTTAAACAATGAGCAGTTCTTC. Amino acid sequence: CASSATLNNEQFF.